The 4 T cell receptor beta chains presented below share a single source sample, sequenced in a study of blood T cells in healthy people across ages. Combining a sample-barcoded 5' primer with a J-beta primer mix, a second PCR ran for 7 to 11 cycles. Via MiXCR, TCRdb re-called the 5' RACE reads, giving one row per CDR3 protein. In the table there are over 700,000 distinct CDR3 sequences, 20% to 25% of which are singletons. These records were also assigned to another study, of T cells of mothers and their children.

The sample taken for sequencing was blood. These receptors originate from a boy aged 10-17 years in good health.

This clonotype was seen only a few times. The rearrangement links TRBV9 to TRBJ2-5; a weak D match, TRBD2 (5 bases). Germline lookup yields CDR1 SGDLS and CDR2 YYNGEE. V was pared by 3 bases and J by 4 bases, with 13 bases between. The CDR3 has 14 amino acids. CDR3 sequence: CASSAGGSRETQYF. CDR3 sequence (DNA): TGTGCCAGCAGCGCCGGAGGTTCGCGAGAGACCCAGTACTTC.

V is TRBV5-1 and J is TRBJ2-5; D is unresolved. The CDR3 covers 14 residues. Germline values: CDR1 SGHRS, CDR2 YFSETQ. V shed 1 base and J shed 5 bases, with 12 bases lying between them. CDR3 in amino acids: CASSLNPKGETQYF. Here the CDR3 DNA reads TGCGCCAGCAGCTTGAACCCGAAGGGTGAGACCCAGTACTTC.

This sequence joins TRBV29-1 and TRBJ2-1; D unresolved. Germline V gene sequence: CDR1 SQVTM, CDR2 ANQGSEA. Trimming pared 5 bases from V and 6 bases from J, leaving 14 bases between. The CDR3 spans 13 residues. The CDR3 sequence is CSVIASAFNEQFF. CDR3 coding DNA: TGCAGCGTTATAGCCTCCGCTTTCAATGAGCAGTTCTTC.

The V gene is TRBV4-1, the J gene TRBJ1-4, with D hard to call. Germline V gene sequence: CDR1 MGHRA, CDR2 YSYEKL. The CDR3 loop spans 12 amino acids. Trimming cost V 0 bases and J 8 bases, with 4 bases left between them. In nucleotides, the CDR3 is TGCGCCAGCAGCCAAGAATCCGAAAAACTGTTTTTT. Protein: CASSQESEKLFF.